The entry that follows covers one TCR beta chain sequence. Its antigen is still unknown. Base quality data are lacking; no much larger clone is found one base away. This sample was taken from a study of blood T cell repertoires in COVID-19 (dated by TCRdb to 2018 to 2021). About the full investigation: Samples from collaborators originated in the United States, Italy and Spain and spanned both the acute and convalescent phases of COVID-19. The prospective study material was composed of cDNA or gDNA derived from T cells, B-cell-depleted T cells, or PBMCs. Deeply sampled blood TCRbeta repertoires from subjects exposed to, actively infected with, or recovered from COVID-19 were included in the dataset. The repertoires were released in a freely available public database intended as a resource for research on the immune response to SARS-CoV-2. Samples came from the ongoing ImmuneRACE study (first 160 participants) plus 1,254 subjects from 6 global collaborators. A de-identified subject ID, COVID-19 status, age in years and sex were almost always included in the sample metadata. Where available, HLA class I and class II types were obtained from metadata supplied by the sample provider rather than from assay-based typing. Broader findings and caveats from the paper: The amount of clinical and demographic metadata varied by source and participant and was provided uncurated.

From cysteine to phenylalanine, the CDR3 is 14 amino acids long. Only the CDR3 portion is preserved as DNA: 42 bases, with reading frame beginning at the first base. The germline V gene provides CDR1 SGHTA and CDR2 FQGNSA. V gives up 4 bases and J gives up 4 bases, and the segment between their germline ends measures 13 bases. The immunoSEQ Assay, a bias-controlled multiplex PCR, was used to amplify TCRbeta CDR3 regions from genomic DNA. On the study's bioinformatics: The number of nucleated cells in each sample was estimated from the amplification of reference gene primers within the assay. To quantify the absolute abundance of each unique TCRbeta CDR3 rearrangement, sequence reads were collapsed and filtered. Productive Simpson clonality was computed per sample as the square root of Simpson's diversity index over productive rearrangements. TCRdb took over this immuneACCESS table, retaining in-frame rearrangements with V and J assigned. Such tables are incomplete; in checked studies, under half of the missing clones stem from an unresolved V gene, and the remainder is unexplained. That table gives V, J and clone size, and the DNA gave D and trimming. For this sample the table gives around 60,000 clones, of which 80% to 90% were detected only once. The top ten clones comprise 15% to 20% of the sample.

At one collaborating source in Seattle, patients were enrolled during active infection and were followed longitudinally through the course of disease. Collaborating institutions collected whole blood in K2EDTA tubes following their own protocols. For TCRbeta analysis, collaborators shipped samples as frozen whole blood, isolated PBMCs, or DNA extracted from either of those sample types. This sequence uses TRBV7-2 and TRBJ2-5; the D gene cannot be resolved reliably. Sequenced material: peripheral blood. This TCR was recovered from a woman aged 55-75 years with COVID-19, enrolled during active disease. This receptor carries the CDR3 CASSSIFLGETQYF. The DNA sequence is TGTGCCAGCAGCTCGATCTTTCTAGGAGAGACCCAGTACTTC.